This record concerns one T cell receptor (beta chain) sequence. These data belong to a study of blood T cell repertoires in COVID-19. Study-level information: The United States, Italy and Spain were the sources of the acute and convalescent COVID-19 samples. In each case, the material was cDNA or gDNA derived from T cells, B-cell-depleted T cells, or PBMCs.

Sequencing was performed with immunoSEQ multiplex PCR; in TCRdb, only in-frame clones are kept and a portion is missing. The repertoire has just over 95,000 clones, about four fifths of them found once; the top ten carry 15% to 20%. Trimming shortened V by 0 bases and J by 4 bases, and 6 bases separated the two germline ends. Germline V gene sequence: CDR1 SGHAT, CDR2 FQNNGV. The CDR3 totals 13 residues. V and J are TRBV11-2 and TRBJ1-2; no firm D call. The TCR was taken from a man older than 75 with acute or convalescent COVID-19. The sequenced material came from peripheral blood. The CDR3 region has the DNA TGTGCCAGCAGCTTAGAAGCAGGCTATGGCTACACCTTC. Translated: CASSLEAGYGYTF.